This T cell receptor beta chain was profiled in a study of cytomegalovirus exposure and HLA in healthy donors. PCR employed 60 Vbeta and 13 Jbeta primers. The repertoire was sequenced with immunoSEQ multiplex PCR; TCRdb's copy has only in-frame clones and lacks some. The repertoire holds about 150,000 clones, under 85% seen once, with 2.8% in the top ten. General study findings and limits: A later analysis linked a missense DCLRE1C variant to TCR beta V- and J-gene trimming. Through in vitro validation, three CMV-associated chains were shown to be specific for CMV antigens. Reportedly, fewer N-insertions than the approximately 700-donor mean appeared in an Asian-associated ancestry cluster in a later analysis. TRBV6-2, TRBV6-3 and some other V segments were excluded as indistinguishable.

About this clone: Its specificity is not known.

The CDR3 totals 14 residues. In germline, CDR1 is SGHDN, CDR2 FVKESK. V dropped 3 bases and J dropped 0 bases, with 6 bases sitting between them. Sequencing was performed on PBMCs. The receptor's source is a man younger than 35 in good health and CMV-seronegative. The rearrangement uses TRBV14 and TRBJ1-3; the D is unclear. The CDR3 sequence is CASSHGSSGNTIYF. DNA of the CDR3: TGTGCCAGCAGCCACGGGTCCTCTGGAAACACCATATATTTT.